What follows describes a single T cell receptor (beta chain). MiXCR, run by TCRdb on the 5' RACE reads, gives a single entry per CDR3 protein. The sample contains about 320,000 distinct CDR3 sequences, around 7.3% of which appear only once. This entry belongs to a study of T cells after yellow fever vaccination. The CDR3 consists of 11 residues. Germline values: CDR1 MNHNY, CDR2 SVGAGI (reference sequence). V lost 10 bases to trimming and J lost 10 bases; unmatched junction nucleotides: 7. The chain joins TRBV6-6 to TRBJ2-1; TRBD2 matches at 7 bases. Sample: PBMCs, taken more than 35 days after the first yellow fever vaccination. The receptor comes from a man in his late teens or twenties who received the YFV17D yellow fever vaccine. CDR3 loop: CAIGEGSEQFF. In DNA form, the CDR3 reads TGTGCCATAGGGGAGGGGTCCGAGCAGTTCTTC.